This TCR beta chain was captured by sequencing in a study of identical twins (dated by TCRdb to about 2016). About the study as a whole: The study deep-sequenced TCR alpha and beta repertoires from monozygotic twins, unrelated adults of various ages and cord blood to test whether fetal clonotypes persist. To rule out contamination, replicate twin experiments were performed at different times with different library preparation protocols.

In regard to this clonotype: No cognate antigen has been identified for it. Base qualities are missing; no much larger clone stands one base away.

The research as a whole found: A weaker excess of twin sharing was found in beta out-of-frame sequences because the signal-to-noise ratio was lowered by fewer shared sequences. Zero-insertion analyses could be partly confounded by invariant T cells such as MAIT and iNKT, though diverse VJ usage argued against such confounding for most clonotypes. Recombination models systematically underestimated out-of-frame TCR alpha sharing in monozygotic twins but agreed with sharing between unrelated individuals. Compared with coincidental sharing between unrelated individuals, an excess of low generation-probability sequences was observed among out-of-frame TCR alpha sequences shared between twins. Fewer insertions were carried by abundant cord blood beta clonotypes, a similar but weaker trend appeared in young adult naive repertoires, and no such trend appeared in memory repertoires. Because the same donors could not be followed over many years, the conclusions depended on cross-sectional statistical analysis.

Spanning cysteine to phenylalanine, the CDR3 consists of 14 amino acids. Kept here is only the CDR3 DNA, which spans 42 bases and is read in frame from base 1. V trim: 7 bases; J trim: 1 base; unmatched bases: 4. The germline V gene provides CDR1 ENHRY and CDR2 SYGVKD. Libraries came from 5' RACE. These reads were obtained on an Illumina HiSeq 2000. Template switching added a universal primer binding site, and the final cDNA carried a unique molecular identifier that allowed TCR cDNA molecules to be counted accurately. First-strand cDNA for TCR alpha and beta chains was synthesized from specific primers in the conserved constant-segment region. To control for contamination, every cDNA library carried two barcodes: a SMART-Mk sample barcode plus Illumina barcodes. TruSeq adapter sequences, together with Illumina sample barcodes, were added in two successive PCR steps. The TCR alpha and beta cDNA libraries were sequenced on the Illumina HiSeq platform using custom primers. In the original analysis: Unique molecular identifiers were extracted from raw reads with MiGEC, and CDR3 positions were determined with MiXCR. For each individual, recombination models were inferred using an EM algorithm with the repgenHMM and IGoR tools. Shared clonotypes were analyzed with the tcR package in R, and sharing was normalized by the product of cloneset sizes. To study raw recombination free of thymic and clonal selection effects, out-of-frame nonproductive sequences were analyzed. TCRdb ran its own pipeline on the public reads, namely fastp trimming at Q25 and MiXCR clone calling, and kept in-frame beta chains. CDR3 protein duplicates are merged, each entry listing the most common genes and DNA. The V and J calls and clone size are TCRdb's, not the authors'. Counted in this sample were 600,000 to 800,000 distinct CDR3 sequences; 21% of them appeared once. The ten largest clones add up to around 4.5% of the sample.

Every donor in the study was a healthy Caucasian. The twin cohort comprised three pairs of female monozygotic twins, all aged roughly 18 to 30 years. RNA for TCR libraries was isolated from peripheral blood mononuclear cells. The sample also formed part of further work on T cells expressing NK-cell markers. Per the second study: In sorted CD3+CD56+NKG2C+, CD3+CD56+NKG2C- and CD3+CD56-NKG2C+ T-cell subsets from several donors, TCR beta-chain repertoires were profiled. Among the eight sequenced donors, seven were HCMV-seropositive and one was HCMV-seronegative. In several experiments an anti-gammadeltaTCR antibody was added to restrict sorting to alphabetaTCR-expressing T cells. In more than 5 donors, the dominant CD3+CD56+NKG2C+ clonotypes were found to rank among the top 10 CD8+ clonotypes and to make up about 1.0-7.5% of CD8+ T cells. Those dominant clonotypes were again the most abundant among CD3+CD56-NKG2C+ cells in a few donors, at about 25-60.1%. It remained unclear whether the expanded NKG2C-expressing T cell clones were specific for HCMV antigens. Randomly selected healthy volunteers, three men and five women, were used as the eight sequenced donors. A commercial ELISA kit detecting HCMV-specific IgG in serum was used to determine HCMV serostatus. For six donors, bulk peripheral blood T-cell repertoires were additionally sequenced from unsorted PBMC. MIGEC was used to demultiplex reads and group reads by UMI, and MiTCR was used to assemble and quantify clonotypes. To exclude erroneous sequences, any TCR cDNA sequence not supported by at least two reads was discarded. The tcR package was used for downstream repertoire analysis, and clonotypes were matched across fractions by CDR3 nucleotide sequence plus V segment. VDJmatch was used to annotate antigen specificity against VDJdb, with one amino acid substitution allowed in CDR3.

The rearrangement joined TRBV10-3 to TRBJ2-5, and 9 junctional nucleotides match TRBD2. The sequencing sample was made of PBMCs. This TCR was sampled from a woman between 18 and 29 years old in good health. The nucleotides read TGTGCCATCAATCAAGCGGGGGGCCAAGAGACCCAGTACTTC. Its amino acids are CAINQAGGQETQYF.